This TCR beta chain comes out of a study of blood T cell repertoires in COVID-19 (dated by TCRdb to the early 2020s). General notes on the study: Samples covering the acute and convalescent phases of COVID-19 were provided by collaborators in the United States, Italy and Spain. Samples came from the ongoing ImmuneRACE study (first 160 participants) plus 1,254 subjects from 6 global collaborators. HLA class I and class II types, where available, came from metadata supplied by the sample provider rather than from assay-based typing. Subjects who had been exposed to COVID-19, were actively infected with it, or had recovered from it provided the deeply sampled blood TCRbeta repertoires that made up the dataset. The repertoires were made available in a free public database intended to serve as a resource for research on the immune response to SARS-CoV-2. Sample metadata almost always included a de-identified subject ID, COVID-19 status, age in years and sex. The prospective study material was composed of cDNA or gDNA derived from T cells, B-cell-depleted T cells, or PBMCs.

The immunoSEQ Assay, a bias-controlled multiplex PCR, was used to amplify TCRbeta CDR3 regions from genomic DNA. The study's processing was this. Nucleated cell counts per sample were estimated from amplification of reference gene primers within the assay. To quantify the absolute abundance of each unique TCRbeta CDR3 rearrangement, sequence reads were collapsed and filtered. For each sample, productive Simpson clonality was calculated by taking the square root of Simpson's diversity index across productive rearrangements. TCRdb carries this immuneACCESS record with in-frame sequences only. Its versions omit some clonotypes, under half of them owing to an unresolved V gene in the studies checked, with the rest unexplained. From that table come the V and J calls and clone size; the DNA was used to work out D and trimming. The sample contains approximately 210,000 clones, around 82% of them found a single time. Around 12% of the sample is held by the ten biggest clonotypes.

Each collaborating institution followed its own protocols to collect whole blood in K2EDTA tubes. For TCRbeta analysis, collaborators shipped samples as frozen whole blood, isolated PBMCs, or DNA extracted from either of those sample types. Concerning this clone itself: Its target antigen remains unknown. No much larger clone is present one base from it, and per-base qualities are unavailable.

The paper's findings and limits, for the study overall: The quantity of clinical and demographic metadata differed by source and by participant and was supplied without curation.

The germline V gene specifies SGHAT as CDR1 and FQNNGV as CDR2. Trimming accounts for 3 bases at V and 5 bases at J, while the number of junction bases matched to no gene is 9. There are 15 amino acids in the CDR3, from cysteine to phenylalanine inclusive. Just the 45-base CDR3 DNA is kept, in frame starting at base 1. The sample consisted of peripheral blood. The V and J segments used are TRBV11-2 and TRBJ1-2; the junction holds 7 bases that match TRBD1. The clonotype comes from a woman in her forties with acute or convalescent COVID-19. This receptor carries the CDR3 CASSFAVQGGYGYTF. The nucleotide sequence is given as TGTGCCAGCAGCTTCGCCGTGCAGGGGGGTTATGGCTACACCTTC.